The 29 T cell receptor beta chains listed next were all sequenced from one sample in a study of blood T cell repertoires in COVID-19. Assay used: immunoSEQ multiplex PCR; TCRdb lists only in-frame clones, some missing. The sample records 180,000 or so clones, roughly 84% being singletons. The sample consisted of peripheral blood. The source of these receptors is a person aged 70 to 85 with COVID-19, enrolled during active disease.

The chain employs TRBV6-6 and TRBJ2-6; perhaps TRBD1 as D (5 bases). The V and J ends lost 3 bases and 2 bases respectively, with 8 bases between them. The length of the CDR3 is 15 residues. CDR1 MNHNY and CDR2 SVGAGI come from the germline V gene (reference sequence). In nucleotides, the CDR3 is TGTGCCAGCAGTTATAGCAGGGCTGGGGCCAACGTCCTGACTTTC. It encodes CASSYSRAGANVLTF.

V and J are TRBV28 and TRBJ1-2, with D maybe TRBD1 (6 bases). This CDR3 is 15 amino acids long. V was pared by 10 bases and J by 4 bases, with 22 bases between. Germline lookup yields CDR1 MDHEN and CDR2 SYDVKM. This CDR3 is CATSGPTGTSYGYTF. The CDR3 DNA follows: TGTGCCACCTCCGGGCCCACCGGGACAAGCTATGGCTACACCTTC.

The rearrangement joins TRBV6-4 to TRBJ1-2; TRBD1 aligns across 10 bases. Looked up from germline, CDR1 is MRHNA and CDR2 is SNTAGT. This CDR3 is 19 amino acids long. V lost 6 bases, J lost 8 bases, and 24 bases stayed unmatched. The DNA of the CDR3 is TGTGCCAGCAGCTGGGACAGGGGTCGTGTGTGTCAAGGATCGAGGGGCTACACCTTC. Encoded protein: CASSWDRGRVCQGSRGYTF.

The J gene is TRBJ2-7, the V gene TRBV6-2 or TRBV6-3, with D tentatively TRBD1 (6 bases). This CDR3 spans 13 amino acids. The V end lost 5 bases, the J end lost 2 bases, and 10 bases lay between the germline ends. Germline CDR1 is MNHEY and CDR2 is SVGEGT. The CDR3: CASSPWDTYEQYF. CDR3 bases: TGTGCCAGCAGTCCCTGGGACACCTACGAGCAGTACTTC.

This clone showed up just once. The chain is built from TRBV19 and TRBJ1-6, with 9 bases matching TRBD1. The CDR3 totals 17 residues. Germline CDR1 and CDR2: LNHDA and SQIVND (reference sequence). The trim removed 6 bases at V and 7 bases at J, leaving 13 bases unmatched. The CDR3 loop is CASRIWGQGQQNSPLHF. The CDR3 DNA reads TGTGCCAGTAGGATTTGGGGACAGGGACAGCAAAATTCACCCCTCCACTTT.

This clone was seen only once. The rearrangement uses TRBV10-3 and TRBJ2-3, with D possibly matching TRBD2 (5 bases). The CDR3 consists of 16 residues. V was shortened by 4 bases and J by 1 base, with 15 bases between the two germline ends. Germline values: CDR1 ENHRY, CDR2 SYGVKD. Written as DNA, the CDR3 is TGTGCCATCAGTGCTTATGAGGGTGGGGGCACAGATACGCAGTATTTT. Amino acid sequence: CAISAYEGGGTDTQYF.

This clone appeared once. The gene calls are TRBV24-1 and TRBJ2-1, with 11 bases aligning to TRBD2. Germline V lookup: CDR1 KGHDR, CDR2 SFDVKD. The V gene end was trimmed by 3 bases and the J gene end by 6 bases; junction bases not matched to a gene: 6. CDR3 size: 16 residues. This chain's CDR3 is CATSDIRLAGGNEQFF. CDR3 bases: TGTGCCACCAGTGATATCCGGCTAGCGGGAGGCAATGAGCAGTTCTTC.

This clone was counted many times. The V gene is TRBV4-1, the J gene TRBJ2-1; D is possibly TRBD2 (6 bases). CDR1 and CDR2 (germline): MGHRA, YSYEKL. V lost 0 bases and J 6 bases, leaving 12 bases between the germline ends. CDR3 length equals 15 residues. In DNA form, the CDR3 reads TGCGCCAGCAGCCAAGATAGCGGTAGCGTCAATGAGCAGTTCTTC. Translating gives CASSQDSGSVNEQFF.

This chain links TRBV29-1 with TRBJ2-1, with 10 bases lining up with TRBD2. The CDR3 is 13 amino acids. J was trimmed by 10 bases and V by 4 bases; bases with no gene match: 7. Germline CDR1 and CDR2: SQVTM and ANQGSEA. The CDR3 DNA follows: TGCAGCGTTGCCCTAGCGGGAGAGGGGGAGCAGTTCTTC. It yields the protein CSVALAGEGEQFF.

The chain recombines TRBV15 with TRBJ2-3, with 8 positions matching TRBD2. This CDR3 spans 16 amino acids. V dropped 5 bases and J dropped 4; count of bases not matched to a gene: 11. CDR1 LNHNV and CDR2 YYDKDF come from the germline V gene (reference sequence). Here the CDR3 reads CATSSRSGGPSDTQYF. In DNA, the CDR3 is TGTGCCACCAGCTCCCGGAGCGGGGGCCCTTCAGATACGCAGTATTTT. Using reference TRBV15 and TRBJ2-3 for the parts outside the CDR3, the full variable domain is DAMVIQNPRYQVTQFGKPVTLSCSQTLNHNVMYWYQQKSSQAPKLLFHYYDKDFNNEADTPDNFQSRRPNTSFCFLDIRSPGLGDTAMYLCATSSRSGGPSDTQYFGPGTRLTVL.

This clone appeared a single time. V is TRBV28 and J is TRBJ2-3, with D unresolved. This CDR3 is built from 15 residues. Trimming pared 6 bases from V and 0 bases from J, leaving 13 bases between. Looked up from germline, CDR1 is MDHEN and CDR2 is SYDVKM. The CDR3 loop is CASSPRGKSTDTQYF. The CDR3 DNA follows: TGTGCCAGCAGCCCCCGCGGAAAGAGCACAGATACGCAGTATTTT. The full variable domain, completed using reference TRBV28 and TRBJ2-3, is DVKVTQSSRYLVKRTGEKVFLECVQDMDHENMFWYRQDPGLGLRLIYFSYDVKMKEKGDIPEGYSVSREKKERFSLILESASTNQTSMYLCASSPRGKSTDTQYFGPGTRLTVL.

The chain combines TRBV4-3 with TRBJ2-7; 15 bases match TRBD2. The V gene end was trimmed by 2 bases and the J gene end by 1 base; junction bases not matched to a gene: 6. The CDR3 extends over 18 amino acids. Germline values: CDR1 LGHNA, CDR2 YSLEER. DNA for the CDR3: TGCGCCAGCAGCCAATTCGCGGGACTAGCGGGGGGTTCCTACGAGCAGTACTTC. Translation gives CASSQFAGLAGGSYEQYF.

This chain joins TRBV4-1 and TRBJ1-1; D not resolved. The CDR3 spans 15 residues. CDR1 is MGHRA and CDR2 is YSYEKL in the germline V gene. V was shortened by 2 bases and J by 1 base, with 11 bases between the two germline ends. The CDR3 DNA reads as TGCGCCAGCAGCCAACATACAGCTTCGAACACTGAAGCTTTCTTT. Protein sequence: CASSQHTASNTEAFF.

Only a few counts were recorded for this clone. The chain joins TRBV2 to TRBJ1-1; D is perhaps TRBD1 (6 bases). V was clipped by 5 bases and J by 7 bases, with 32 bases between them. The CDR3 is 19 amino acids. Per germline, CDR1 SNHLY and CDR2 FYNNEI. The CDR3 here is CASSYQRYGTTAIKDEAFF. For the CDR3, the DNA is TGTGCCAGCAGTTACCAGCGCTACGGGACAACGGCTATCAAAGATGAAGCTTTCTTT. Based on the CDR3 plus reference TRBV2 and TRBJ1-1, the full variable domain is EPEVTQTPSHQVTQMGQEVILRCVPISNHLYFYWYRQILGQKVEFLVSFYNNEISEKSEIFDDQFSVERPDGSNFTLKIRSTKLEDSAMYFCASSYQRYGTTAIKDEAFFGQGTRLTVV.

This rearrangement joins TRBV5-1 to TRBJ1-5; D gene ambiguous. With 0 bases removed from V and 2 bases from J, the gap between germline ends came to 9 bases. Germline-derived CDR1 and CDR2 are SGHRS and YFSETQ. CDR3 size: 15 residues. CDR3 bases: TGCGCCAGCAGCTTGGGGGGAGAACGCAATCAGCCCCAGCATTTT. Translating gives CASSLGGERNQPQHF.

V usage is TRBV19 and J usage is TRBJ1-2; the D gene is possibly TRBD1 (5 bases). V lost 4 bases, J lost 6 bases, and 15 bases lay in between. This CDR3 spans 14 amino acids. Per germline, CDR1 LNHDA and CDR2 SQIVND (reference sequence). CDR3 nucleotide sequence: TGTGCCAGTAGTACGGGGGTAAGACCCGATGGCTACACCTTC. Translated, it gives CASSTGVRPDGYTF.

The chain employs TRBV11-2 and TRBJ2-7, with D possibly TRBD2 on 6 matching bases. V shed 1 base and J shed 4 bases, with 11 bases lying between them. The germline V gene encodes CDR1 SGHAT and CDR2 FQNNGV. The CDR3 consists of 14 residues. This chain's CDR3 is CASSLVRGMYEQYF. In nucleotides, the CDR3 is TGTGCCAGCAGCTTAGTACGCGGGATGTACGAGCAGTACTTC. Looking up the rest from reference TRBV11-2 and TRBJ2-7 gives the full variable domain: EAGVAQSPRYKIIEKRQSVAFWCNPISGHATLYWYQQILGQGPKLLIQFQNNGVVDDSQLPKDRFSAERLKGVDSTLKIQPAKLEDSAVYLCASSLVRGMYEQYFGPGTRLTVT.

This rearrangement joins TRBV28 to TRBJ1-1; no clear D. The germline V gene encodes CDR1 MDHEN and CDR2 SYDVKM. V lost 2 bases, J lost 7 bases, and 17 bases lay in between. The CDR3 spans 15 residues. The CDR3 DNA is TGTGCCAGCAGTTTAACGGGAGCTGGTAGGGTTGAAGCTTTCTTT. It is translated as CASSLTGAGRVEAFF.

The chain joins TRBV6-1 to TRBJ2-5; 12 bases are a match to TRBD2. This CDR3 has 15 residues. Germline CDR1 and CDR2: MNHNS and SASEGT. Trimming at V came to 2 bases and at J to 2 bases, leaving 0 bases not matched to a gene. The CDR3 loop is CASSELAGGQETQYF. CDR3 DNA sequence: TGTGCCAGCAGTGAACTAGCGGGAGGGCAAGAGACCCAGTACTTC.

The chain uses TRBV6-1 and TRBJ2-7; tentative D call: TRBD2 (5 bases). This CDR3 region has 13 residues. In germline, CDR1 is MNHNS, CDR2 SASEGT. Trimming took 2 bases from V and 4 from J, leaving 9 bases between them. DNA for the CDR3: TGTGCCAGCAGTGAATCGGGATTTTACGAGCAGTACTTC. Translated: CASSESGFYEQYF.

This rearrangement joins TRBV25-1 to TRBJ1-2; D gene ambiguous. V lost 2 bases and J lost 6, with 7 bases in between. The CDR3 loop spans 12 amino acids. Germline CDR1 reads MGHDK; CDR2 reads SYGVNS. For the CDR3, the DNA is TGTGCCAGCAGTGAACAAGGAGATGGCTACACCTTC. This sequence encodes CASSEQGDGYTF.

The V gene is TRBV20-1, the J gene TRBJ2-7, with 8 bases matching TRBD1. Trimming cost V 6 bases and J 0 bases; bases outside gene matches: 13. The CDR3 spans 16 residues. Germline V gives CDR1 DFQATT, CDR2 SNEGSKA (reference sequence). The CDR3 loop is CSASSNTGQDSYEQYF. The CDR3 DNA follows: TGCAGTGCGAGTTCAAATACGGGACAGGACTCCTACGAGCAGTACTTC.

This clone was picked up a small number of times. The genes are TRBV11-2 and TRBJ2-1; maybe TRBD1 (6 bases). Looked up from germline, CDR1 is SGHAT and CDR2 is FQNNGV. The CDR3 has 14 residues. Trimming cost V 5 bases and J 7 bases, with 15 bases left between them. The CDR3 sequence is CASSLPDRVNEQFF. CDR3 nucleotide sequence: TGTGCCAGCAGCCTACCGGACAGAGTTAATGAGCAGTTCTTC. Using reference TRBV11-2 and TRBJ2-1 for the parts outside the CDR3, the full variable domain is EAGVAQSPRYKIIEKRQSVAFWCNPISGHATLYWYQQILGQGPKLLIQFQNNGVVDDSQLPKDRFSAERLKGVDSTLKIQPAKLEDSAVYLCASSLPDRVNEQFFGPGTRLTVL.

There are a few counts of this clone. The same CDR3 also results from other DNA sequences found in this sample. The J gene is TRBJ2-2, the V gene TRBV5-1; TRBD1 matches at 10 bases. CDR1 is SGHRS and CDR2 is YFSETQ in the germline V gene. V lost 2 bases to trimming and J lost 6 bases; unmatched junction nucleotides: 1. CDR3 length equals 14 residues. The CDR3 DNA reads as TGCGCCAGCAGCTTAGGACAGGGGGCCGGGGAGCTGTTTTTT. Protein sequence: CASSLGQGAGELFF.

The chain carries TRBV7-8 and TRBJ1-5; 12 nucleotides agree with TRBD1. From germline, CDR1 is SGHVS and CDR2 FQNEAQ. The CDR3 is 18 residues long. The ends lost 5 bases at V and 0 bases at J; junction bases unmatched: 8. CDR3 protein: CASSGRDRGLYSNQPQHF. In nucleotides, the CDR3 is TGTGCCAGCAGCGGCCGGGACAGGGGGCTCTATAGCAATCAGCCCCAGCATTTT.

This clone was seen only a few times. The chain is built from TRBV7-3 and TRBJ2-3, with 7 bases fitting TRBD1. V lost 5 bases and J lost 6; bases outside the gene matches: 11. This CDR3 is 15 amino acids long. Per the germline V gene, CDR1 is SGHTA and CDR2 is FQGTGA. CDR3 coding DNA: TGTGCCAGCAGCCCCTCGGGACAGCCCCTGGATACGCAGTATTTT. This encodes CASSPSGQPLDTQYF.

This clone was detected once. This sequence joins TRBV24-1 and TRBJ2-3; 7 bases are shared with TRBD1. This CDR3 contains 16 residues. Trimming at V came to 4 bases and at J to 2 bases, leaving 8 bases not matched to a gene. From germline, CDR1 is KGHDR and CDR2 SFDVKD. The CDR3 region has the DNA TGTGCCACCAGTGACCCGGGACAGAGATTCACAGATACGCAGTATTTT. Translated: CATSDPGQRFTDTQYF.

The chain recombines TRBV5-4 with TRBJ2-7; 7 bases align to TRBD2. This CDR3 contains 15 residues. After removal of 0 bases from V and 0 bases from J, the junction contained 3 bases not matched to a gene. Germline V gene data show CDR1 as SGHNT and CDR2 as YYREEE (reference sequence). DNA of the CDR3: TGTGCCAGCAGCTTGGACCCTAGCGGCTCCTACGAGCAGTACTTC. Translation: CASSLDPSGSYEQYF.

CDR3 amino acids: CASSLNRVGNEQFF. For the CDR3, the DNA is TGTGCCAGCAGCTTAAATCGGGTAGGCAATGAGCAGTTCTTC. V is TRBV7-3 and J is TRBJ2-1; D is undetermined. The CDR3 consists of 14 residues. Germline CDR1 SGHTA, CDR2 FQGTGA. Trimming cost V 1 base and J 6 bases, with 10 bases left between them.